A single sample is the source of the 23 T cell receptor beta chains below, sequenced in a study of T cells in Graves' hyperthyroidism and ophthalmopathy. Researchers took RNA transcripts and amplified the TCR beta CDR3 regions from them. First-round RT-PCR of the TCR CDR3 relied on the HTBI primer set. Via MiXCR, TCRdb re-called the multiplex PCR reads, giving one row per CDR3 protein. This table holds 540,000 or so distinct CDR3 sequences, roughly 46% found once. The sample taken for sequencing was peripheral blood or thyroid tissue (not recorded which). The source of these receptors is an adult woman with Graves' disease, either hyperthyroidism or ophthalmopathy (not recorded which).

The J gene is TRBJ2-7, the V gene TRBV12-3 or TRBV12-4; D is unresolved. This CDR3 spans 14 amino acids. Trimming pared 7 bases from V and 1 base from J, leaving 14 bases between. The CDR3 region is CASNQSVRSYEQYF. CDR3 bases: TGTGCCAGCAACCAATCCGTGAGGTCCTACGAGCAGTACTTC.

The chain couples TRBV20-1 to TRBJ2-5; D call uncertain. Germline V gives CDR1 DFQATT, CDR2 SNEGSKA (reference sequence). Trimming left V 5 bases short and J 5 bases short, with 15 bases between. This CDR3 is built from 13 residues. CDR3 bases: TGCAGTGCTGCCCGGGCAGCGCGGGAGACCCAGTACTTC. The encoded protein is CSAARAARETQYF.

The chain combines TRBV9 with TRBJ1-2; D gene uncertain. The V and J ends lost 6 bases and 8 bases respectively, with 20 bases between them. Looked up from germline, CDR1 is SGDLS and CDR2 is YYNGEE. This CDR3 region has 14 residues. The CDR3 sequence is CASTVTFRAYGYTF. As DNA, the CDR3 is TGTGCCAGCACCGTGACTTTTAGGGCCTACGGCTACACCTTC. Supplemented by reference TRBV9 and TRBJ1-2, the full variable domain reads DSGVTQTPKHLITATGQRVTLRCSPRSGDLSVYWYQQSLDQGLQFLIQYYNGEERAKGNILERFSAQQFPDLHSELNLSSLELGDSALYFCASTVTFRAYGYTFGSGTRLTVV.

J is TRBJ1-1 and V is TRBV25-1; D perhaps matches TRBD1 (5 bases). From germline, CDR1 is MGHDK and CDR2 SYGVNS. Trimming took off 5 bases at V and 6 bases at J, with 25 bases between the two ends. The CDR3 runs to 17 residues. CDR3 region: CASSSLLGSASGPEAFF. CDR3 nucleotides: TGTGCCAGCAGTTCCCTCCTAGGGTCAGCCTCGGGGCCTGAAGCTTTCTTT.

This clonotype was seen a handful of times. V gene TRBV5-1 combines with J gene TRBJ1-1; TRBD1 might be the D (5 bases). CDR3 size: 14 residues. Per the germline V gene, CDR1 is SGHRS and CDR2 is YFSETQ. V was cut by 0 bases and J by 8 bases, with 14 bases left in between. CDR3 DNA: TGCGCCAGCAGCTTGGGGTCCCGGGACTTGGAAGCTTTCTTT. Protein: CASSLGSRDLEAFF.

This sequence joins TRBV10-3 and TRBJ2-2; D gene ambiguous. V was cut by 4 bases and J by 4 bases, with 13 bases left in between. This CDR3 region has 15 residues. Per the germline V gene, CDR1 is ENHRY and CDR2 is SYGVKD. CDR3 sequence reads: CAISAGKTSTGELFF. The CDR3 region has the DNA TGTGCCATCAGTGCGGGCAAGACGAGCACCGGGGAGCTGTTTTTT.

The chain has TRBV10-3 and TRBJ2-7; 7 nucleotides match TRBD1. Germline V gives CDR1 ENHRY, CDR2 SYGVKD. The CDR3 is 15 residues long. V lost 5 bases and J lost 2; bases outside the gene matches: 9. The CDR3 DNA reads as TGTGCCATCAGTCCCGGGACAGTGAGAACCTACGAGCAGTACTTC. Its protein is CAISPGTVRTYEQYF.

At least ten counts were recorded for this clonotype. The V gene is TRBV2, the J gene TRBJ2-7; D unclear. The CDR3 extends over 15 amino acids. Germline V gene data show CDR1 as SNHLY and CDR2 as FYNNEI. Trimming stripped 1 base from V and 7 bases from J, with 17 bases between. The CDR3 loop is CASSEVKVPPVEQYF. In DNA, the CDR3 is TGTGCCAGCAGTGAAGTTAAGGTCCCGCCGGTTGAGCAGTACTTC.

This rearrangement joins TRBV20-1 to TRBJ1-5; D may be TRBD1 (5 bases). V was trimmed by 5 bases and J by 5 bases, leaving 10 bases between them. The germline V gene has CDR1 DFQATT and CDR2 SNEGSKA (reference sequence). The CDR3 contains 12 residues. The CDR3 protein is CSAGPRDQPQHF. The CDR3 DNA follows: TGCAGTGCTGGGCCCAGGGATCAGCCCCAGCATTTT.

This clonotype showed up many times. The J gene is TRBJ2-6, the V gene TRBV6-1; unclear D gene. The length of the CDR3 is 15 residues. Trimming cost V 2 bases and J 0 bases, with 5 bases left between them. CDR1 and CDR2 (germline): MNHNS, SASEGT. DNA for the CDR3: TGTGCCAGCAGTGAAATGCCCTCTGGGGCCAACGTCCTGACTTTC. This sequence encodes CASSEMPSGANVLTF.

This clonotype showed up just once. The chain couples TRBV12-5 to TRBJ1-5; TRBD1 might be the D (6 bases). V was trimmed by 5 bases and J by 6 bases, leaving 14 bases between them. CDR3 size: 14 residues. Per germline, CDR1 LGHNT and CDR2 FRNRAP. The CDR3 DNA reads as TGTGCTAGTGGTCCCGGGGGCGGCGGTCAGCCCCAGCATTTT. Translated: CASGPGGGGQPQHF.

The rearrangement joins TRBV10-3 to TRBJ2-6; D ambiguous. The CDR3 loop spans 18 amino acids. V lost 7 bases and J lost 0, with 19 bases in between. Germline V CDR1 and CDR2: ENHRY, SYGVKD. CDR3 residues: CAITSSARQDSGANVLTF. CDR3 sequence (DNA): TGTGCCATCACCTCCTCCGCGCGTCAAGACTCTGGGGCCAACGTCCTGACTTTC.

The V gene is TRBV6-5, the J gene TRBJ2-7, with 10 bases that match TRBD1. J gave up 3 bases and V 5 bases, and 4 bases lay outside the gene matches. This CDR3 spans 14 amino acids. Looked up from germline, CDR1 is MNHEY and CDR2 is SVGAGI. The CDR3 spells CASSRDRGGYEQYF. The CDR3 DNA reads TGTGCCAGCAGTAGGGACAGGGGCGGCTACGAGCAGTACTTC.

The chain uses TRBV7-2 and TRBJ2-7, with TRBD1 identical over 7 bases. The V gene end was trimmed by 6 bases and the J gene end by 3 bases; junction bases not matched to a gene: 8. The CDR3 has 14 residues. CDR1 and CDR2 from the germline V gene are SGHTA and FQGNSA. CDR3 sequence (DNA): TGTGCCAGCAGTCCGGACAGGACAAGCTACGAGCAGTACTTC. This sequence encodes CASSPDRTSYEQYF.

The chain is built from TRBV5-5 and TRBJ1-5, with unresolved D. The V end was cut by 0 bases, the J end by 3 bases, with 7 bases between. CDR3 length: 14 amino acids. Looked up from germline, CDR1 is SGHKS and CDR2 is YYEKEE (reference sequence). The CDR3 protein is CASSLGQYNQPQHF. The CDR3 DNA reads as TGTGCCAGCAGCTTGGGGCAGTACAATCAGCCCCAGCATTTT.

In its sample, this clonotype was seen many times. The chain has TRBV20-1 and TRBJ2-7, with 11 nucleotides matching TRBD2. The germline gives CDR1 DFQATT, CDR2 SNEGSKA (reference sequence). J gave up 4 bases and V 6 bases, and 5 bases lay outside the gene matches. The CDR3 consists of 13 residues. CDR3: CSAVAGGKYEQYF. The CDR3 DNA sequence: TGCAGTGCAGTAGCGGGAGGGAAGTACGAGCAGTACTTC.

This clonotype occurred many times. The chain employs TRBV7-6 and TRBJ2-7; D may be TRBD1 or TRBD2 (5 bases each). The CDR3 totals 12 residues. V dropped 8 bases and J dropped 3 bases, with 11 bases sitting between them. The germline gives CDR1 SGHVS, CDR2 FNYEAQ. The DNA for the CDR3 is TGTGCCAGCGGAATTGGGGGCTACGAGCAGTACTTC. It yields the protein CASGIGGYEQYF.

The genes are TRBV12-3 or TRBV12-4 and TRBJ2-5, with a tentative D call TRBD2 (6 bases). The CDR3 sequence is 13 residues long. V lost 7 bases and J lost 5, with 14 bases in between. CDR3 region: CASTLEGLETQYF. CDR3 sequence (DNA): TGTGCCAGCACCTTGGAGGGTCTCGAGACCCAGTACTTC.

This clonotype has a count of ten or more. The chain recombines TRBV20-1 with TRBJ2-7, with D possibly called TRBD1 or TRBD2 (6 bases each). CDR1 DFQATT and CDR2 SNEGSKA come from the germline V gene (reference sequence). This CDR3 spans 13 amino acids. The ends were cut back, 2 bases at V and 7 bases at J, with 15 bases in the middle. CDR3 nucleotides: TGCAGTGCTAGATTGGGACACGCGGGGGAGCAGTACTTC. Translated: CSARLGHAGEQYF.

This clonotype was counted many times. V and J are TRBV5-1 and TRBJ1-5, with D unresolved. Germline CDR1 is SGHRS and CDR2 is YFSETQ. The CDR3 loop spans 13 amino acids. V was cut by 4 bases and J by 6 bases, with 11 bases left in between. As DNA, the CDR3 is TGCGCCAGCAGCGTAGAGGAGGGTCAGCCCCAGCATTTT. As protein: CASSVEEGQPQHF.

In its sample, this clonotype was seen a few times. The chain carries TRBV4-1 and TRBJ1-5; D is unclear. The V gene's germline CDR1 is MGHRA and CDR2 YSYEKL. The CDR3 is 16 amino acids. Trimming cost V 2 bases and J 0 bases, with 11 bases left between them. CDR3 sequence (DNA): TGCGCCAGCAGCCAATGGAAGGGTCCTAGCAATCAGCCCCAGCATTTT. Translating gives CASSQWKGPSNQPQHF.

This chain links TRBV7-2 with TRBJ2-5; TRBD2 is a possible D gene (5 bases). Trimming pared 8 bases from V and 5 bases from J, leaving 15 bases between. Germline assignment: CDR1 SGHTA and CDR2 FQGNSA. The CDR3 consists of 13 residues. Written as DNA, the CDR3 is TGTGCCAGCGGTCGTGCGGGTGGGGAGACCCAGTACTTC. Protein product: CASGRAGGETQYF.

Only a few counts were recorded for this clonotype. A much larger clone differs from this one at a single base, so this may be a read error. The rearrangement uses TRBV7-9 and TRBJ2-2; D uncertain. The CDR3 contains 15 residues. The germline V gene encodes CDR1 SEHNR and CDR2 FQNEAQ (reference sequence). Trimming left V 5 bases short and J 4 bases short, with 14 bases between. The CDR3 loop is CASSRTSGPTGELFF. The DNA for the CDR3 is TGTGCCAGCAGCCGAACCAGTGGACCCACCGGGGAGCTGTTTTTT.